This T cell receptor beta chain was captured in a study of OX40 agonist ivuxolimab in advanced cancers. Study as a whole: Intravenous ivuxolimab was administered to patients every 2 weeks at 0.01 to 10 mg/kg. It was permissible to have had prior anti-PD-1, anti-PD-L1 or anti-CTLA-4 therapy, and around 40% had some.

Per the germline V gene, CDR1 is SNHLY and CDR2 is FYNNEI. Trimming took 6 bases from V and 0 from J, leaving 11 bases between them. The CDR3 is made up of 14 amino acids. The protocol was immunoSEQ multiplex PCR, while the TCRdb copy is restricted to in-frame clones and leaves out a portion. The table lists 90,000 or so clones, around 90% of them singletons. Study-level results: Clonal expansion in partial responders at 0.1-3.0 mg/kg ranked among the lowest. The CD4+ and CD8+ T cells in the blood had expanded clonally by week 6 at 0.1 to 3.0 mg/kg.

Of note for this clone: Antigen: not known.

Sequencing was performed on CD4+ or CD8+ T cells sorted from blood, taken in a trial of the OX40 agonist ivuxolimab. The sequence derives from an adult with an advanced solid tumor such as melanoma, head and neck, liver or kidney cancer. This chain connects TRBV2 to TRBJ1-1; maybe TRBD1 (6 bases). As DNA, the CDR3 is TGTGCCAGCAGCCTGGACAGCATGAACACTGAAGCTTTCTTT. This sequence encodes CASSLDSMNTEAFF.